The T cell receptor beta chain described here comes from a study of OX40 agonist ivuxolimab in advanced cancers. On the study more broadly: Treatment received earlier with anti-PD-1, anti-PD-L1 or anti-CTLA-4 agents was allowed, and under 50% had some. Three partial responders included one hepatocellular carcinoma patient and two cutaneous melanoma patients.

Drawing of blood for sampling happened at baseline, at cycle 4 day 1, and at cycle 7 day 1. Some clones are missing from TCRdb's copy, which holds only in-frame ones; the method was immunoSEQ multiplex PCR. The sample yields tens of thousands of clones, roughly nine tenths seen once. As for this clone: Its antigen remains unknown.

Losses at the gene ends were 5 bases for V and 5 bases for J; bases not matched to a gene: 7. The CDR3 is 14 amino acids. CDR1 is LNHDA, CDR2 SQIVND, per germline (reference sequence). Notes on the study in general: Near-lowest levels of clonal expansion characterized partial responders at 0.1-3.0 mg/kg.

This rearrangement joins TRBV19 to TRBJ1-2, with 8 bases lining up with TRBD1. This TCR was recovered from an adult with an advanced solid tumor such as melanoma, head and neck, liver or kidney cancer. This sample comprised CD4+ or CD8+ T cells sorted from blood, obtained in a trial of the OX40 agonist ivuxolimab. The CDR3 DNA is TGTGCCAGTAGTCCAGGGACAGGACGATATGGCTACACCTTC. It is translated as CASSPGTGRYGYTF.